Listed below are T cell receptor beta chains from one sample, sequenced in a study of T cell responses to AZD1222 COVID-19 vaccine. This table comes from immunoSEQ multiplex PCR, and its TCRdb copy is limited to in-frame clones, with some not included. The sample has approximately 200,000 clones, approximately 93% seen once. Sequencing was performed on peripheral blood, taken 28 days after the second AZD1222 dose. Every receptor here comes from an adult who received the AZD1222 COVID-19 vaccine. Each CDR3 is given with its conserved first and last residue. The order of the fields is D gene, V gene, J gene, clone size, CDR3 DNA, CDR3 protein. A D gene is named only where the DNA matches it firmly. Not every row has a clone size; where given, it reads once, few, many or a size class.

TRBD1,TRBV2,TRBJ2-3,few,TGTGCCACCTCTGACAGGGCTTCCACAGATACGCAGTATTTT,CATSDRASTDTQYF
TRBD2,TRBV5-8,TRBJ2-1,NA,TGTGCCAGCAGCTTGACGGGGGGCTACAATGAGCAGTTCTTC,CASSLTGGYNEQFF
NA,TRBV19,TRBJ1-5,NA,TGTGCCAGTAGTATAGATCCGGCCCCCCAGCAGGGATATAGCAATCAGCCCCAGCATTTT,CASSIDPAPQQGYSNQPQHF
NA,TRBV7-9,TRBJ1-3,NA,TGTGCCAGCAGCTTAGGACGGTCTGGAAACACCATATATTTT,CASSLGRSGNTIYF
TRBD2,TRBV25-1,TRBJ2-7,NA,TGTGCCAGCACCGGGGGGGCGTCCTACGAGCAGTACTTC,CASTGGASYEQYF
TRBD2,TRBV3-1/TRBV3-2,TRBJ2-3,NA,TGTGCCAGCAGCCCAATTAGCGGGAGCACAGATACGCAGTATTTT,CASSPISGSTDTQYF
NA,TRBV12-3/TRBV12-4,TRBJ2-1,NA,TGTGCCAGCAGTTTAGGGCTAACGCAGTTCTTC,CASSLGLTQFF
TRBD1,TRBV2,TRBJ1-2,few,TGTGCCAGCAGGCGTGGGCTCTACAGGGGGAATGACTATGGCTACACCTTC,CASRRGLYRGNDYGYTF
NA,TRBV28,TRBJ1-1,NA,TGTGCCAGCAGTTTACCAGGGTCTCCTTCTATGAACACTGAAGCTTTCTTT,CASSLPGSPSMNTEAFF
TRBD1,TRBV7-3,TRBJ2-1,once,TGTGCCAGCAGCGCCTTAAGGGGGCTCACCTACAATGAGCAGTTCTTC,CASSALRGLTYNEQFF
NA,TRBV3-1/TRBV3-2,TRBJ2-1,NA,TGTGCCAGCAGCCAAGCGGACAATGAGCAGTTCTTC,CASSQADNEQFF
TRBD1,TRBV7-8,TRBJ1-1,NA,TGTGCCAGCAGCTTAGACCCGACAGGGGCCACTGAAGCTTTCTTT,CASSLDPTGATEAFF
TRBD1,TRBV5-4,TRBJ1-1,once,TGTGCCAGCAGCTCAGCTATGGGACAGGGAAATACTGAAGCTTTCTTT,CASSSAMGQGNTEAFF
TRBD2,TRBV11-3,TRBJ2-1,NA,TGTGCCAGCAGCCCTAGCGGAGTCAACTCCTACAATGAGCAGTTCTTC,CASSPSGVNSYNEQFF
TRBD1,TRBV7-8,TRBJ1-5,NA,TGTGCCAGCAGCTCTTCAGGACAGGGACGGCAGCCCCAGCATTTT,CASSSSGQGRQPQHF
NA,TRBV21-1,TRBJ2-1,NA,TGTGCCAGCAGCAGTTTCAAGGTGGGGCGGTTACACAATGAGCAGTTCTTC,CASSSFKVGRLHNEQFF